The 30 T cell receptor beta chains listed next were all sequenced from one sample in a study of blood T cells in healthy people across ages. The second PCR ran about 6 to 12 cycles with a sample-barcoded 5' primer and J-beta primers. TCRdb re-analysed the 5' RACE reads in MiXCR, keeping a single row per CDR3 protein. This table holds about 970,000 distinct CDR3 sequences, approximately 50% found once. Input material: blood. The receptor set was obtained from a woman aged 55-69 years in good health.

V is TRBV28 and J is TRBJ2-6, with D possibly TRBD2 on 6 matching bases. CDR3 length equals 14 residues. Germline loops: CDR1 MDHEN, CDR2 SYDVKM. V dropped 7 bases and J dropped 3 bases, with 10 bases sitting between them. CDR3 bases: TGTGCCAGCAAGGAGGGACTTGGGGCCAACGTCCTGACTTTC. The encoded protein is CASKEGLGANVLTF.

This clonotype occurred many times. This chain uses TRBV11-3 with TRBJ2-1; possible D gene TRBD2, 5 bases. Germline V gene lookup returns CDR1 SGHNT and CDR2 YENEEA. Trimming left V 2 bases short and J 6 bases short, with 17 bases between. This CDR3 is built from 16 residues. In nucleotides, the CDR3 is TGTGCCAGCAGCTTATCTTGGCGTAGCGCCACCAATGAGCAGTTCTTC. It yields the protein CASSLSWRSATNEQFF. Full variable domain (remainder filled in from reference TRBV11-3 and TRBJ2-1): EAGVVQSPRYKIIEKKQPVAFWCNPISGHNTLYWYLQNLGQGPELLIRYENEEAVDDSQLPKDRFSAERLKGVDSTLKIQPAELGDSAVYLCASSLSWRSATNEQFFGPGTRLTVL.

This clonotype occurred a few times. The chain couples TRBV11-2 to TRBJ2-5; weak D call: TRBD2 (6 bases). Trimming left V 6 bases short and J 1 base short, with 15 bases between. The CDR3 extends over 15 amino acids. The germline V gene encodes CDR1 SGHAT and CDR2 FQNNGV. CDR3 nucleotide sequence: TGTGCCAGCAGAGTAGCGGTAGGCGGCCAAGAGACCCAGTACTTC. As protein: CASRVAVGGQETQYF.

The genes are TRBV20-1 and TRBJ2-1; 8 nucleotides align to TRBD2. The germline V gene encodes CDR1 DFQATT and CDR2 SNEGSKA (reference sequence). This CDR3 is 18 amino acids long. The V and J ends lost 0 bases and 3 bases, in that order; junction bases with no gene match: 13. The CDR3 DNA reads TGCAGTGCTAGAGATATCGGGGCTAGCGGGCCGCTCTACAATGAGCAGTTCTTC. This sequence encodes CSARDIGASGPLYNEQFF.

The rearrangement links TRBV20-1 to TRBJ2-5; 7 bases match TRBD1. The closer fit of TRBJ2-7 to the DNA end suggests the J call may be wrong. This CDR3 is built from 13 residues. CDR1 is DFQATT and CDR2 is SNEGSKA in the germline V gene (reference sequence). The CDR3 spells CSAAGQVRDEQYF. Here the CDR3 DNA reads TGCAGTGCCGCCGGACAGGTGAGGGACGAGCAGTACTTC.

This clonotype was observed a few times. The rearrangement links TRBV27 to TRBJ1-2; D gene uncertain. The CDR3 is made up of 16 amino acids. CDR1 MNHEY and CDR2 SMNVEV come from the germline V gene (reference sequence). Trimming removed 5 bases at V and 6 bases at J, with 22 bases between. DNA for the CDR3: TGTGCCAGCAGTCCCCGCCAGCGGGCGATGGAGGATGGCTACACCTTC. Protein sequence: CASSPRQRAMEDGYTF.

The chain joins TRBV29-1 to TRBJ2-7; 7 bases line up with TRBD2. The germline CDR1 and CDR2 sequences are SQVTM and ANQGSEA. This CDR3 spans 13 amino acids. Trimming at V came to 5 bases and at J to 0 bases, leaving 4 bases not matched to a gene. The DNA of the CDR3 is TGCAGCGTTTGGAGCGGGGACTCCTACGAGCAGTACTTC. Its translation: CSVWSGDSYEQYF.

For the CDR3, the DNA is TGTGCCAGCAGCCTGATGAGGGGGAAGAGCACAGATACGCAGTATTTT. Residues: CASSLMRGKSTDTQYF. The chain carries TRBV5-4 and TRBJ2-3, with D tentatively TRBD1 (6 bases). Trimming cost V 4 bases and J 0 bases, with 15 bases left between them. The germline gives CDR1 SGHNT, CDR2 YYREEE (reference sequence). The CDR3 is 16 residues long.

The sample holds a few counts of this clonotype. V usage is TRBV20-1 and J usage is TRBJ2-1; D is unclear. With 2 bases removed from V and 5 bases from J, the gap between germline ends came to 19 bases. The CDR3 runs to 16 residues. Germline loops: CDR1 DFQATT, CDR2 SNEGSKA (reference sequence). The CDR3: CSARKLIDGRDNEQFF. For the CDR3, the DNA is TGCAGTGCTAGAAAGCTTATTGATGGACGAGACAATGAGCAGTTCTTC.

This clonotype came up many times. The J gene is TRBJ1-2, the V gene TRBV6-6; no firm D call. The CDR3 totals 13 residues. The germline CDR1 and CDR2 sequences are MNHNY and SVGAGI (reference sequence). Trimming stripped 2 bases from V and 4 bases from J, with 8 bases between. CDR3 protein: CASSYGQLYGYTF. The DNA of the CDR3 is TGTGCCAGCAGTTACGGGCAGCTCTATGGCTACACCTTC.

This chain connects TRBV4-2 to TRBJ2-1; tentatively, D is TRBD1 (6 bases). CDR1 and CDR2 (germline): LGHNA, YNFKEQ. V was shortened by 1 base and J by 4 bases, with 14 bases between the two germline ends. This CDR3 is built from 16 residues. The CDR3 is CASSQGPRGYYNEQFF. In nucleotides, the CDR3 is TGTGCCAGCAGCCAAGGTCCCAGGGGATATTACAATGAGCAGTTCTTC.

This sequence joins TRBV7-8 and TRBJ1-6, with 7 nucleotides matching TRBD1. This CDR3 spans 14 amino acids. After removal of 5 bases from V and 10 bases from J, the junction contained 8 bases not matched to a gene. The V gene's germline CDR1 is SGHVS and CDR2 FQNEAQ. The CDR3 region has the DNA TGTGCCAGCAGCGTCCAACAGGGGAACTCACCCCTCCACTTT. It yields the protein CASSVQQGNSPLHF.

This clonotype was seen a single time. V is TRBV11-2 and J is TRBJ2-5, with 7 bases aligning to TRBD1. Trimming cost V 5 bases and J 11 bases; bases outside gene matches: 17. The CDR3 runs to 15 residues. Germline assignment: CDR1 SGHAT and CDR2 FQNNGV. CDR3 amino acids: CASSREGARNNEQYF. The CDR3 DNA follows: TGTGCCAGCAGCCGAGAGGGGGCGAGGAACAATGAGCAGTACTTC.

The CDR3 DNA reads as TGTGCCACCAGTGACCCACGGGAAAATAGGGGGACCCAGTACTTC. Translating it yields CATSDPRENRGTQYF. This chain connects TRBV24-1 to TRBJ2-5; either TRBD1 or TRBD2 may fit D (5 bases each). The CDR3 runs to 15 residues. V lost 4 bases and J lost 7, with 18 bases in between. Per germline, CDR1 KGHDR and CDR2 SFDVKD.

The rearrangement joins TRBV15 to TRBJ2-2; D gene ambiguous. The V end lost 0 bases, the J end lost 3 bases, and 14 bases lay between the germline ends. Germline lookup yields CDR1 LNHNV and CDR2 YYDKDF (reference sequence). The CDR3 is 17 amino acids. The CDR3 region is CATSRDFVSGDTGELFF. The CDR3 DNA follows: TGTGCCACCAGCAGAGATTTTGTATCGGGCGACACCGGGGAGCTGTTTTTT.

The chain combines TRBV6-6 with TRBJ2-1, with 11 bases aligning to TRBD2. There are 15 residues in the CDR3. Trimming at V came to 8 bases and at J to 7 bases, leaving 10 bases not matched to a gene. Germline V gene sequence: CDR1 MNHNY, CDR2 SVGAGI (reference sequence). The CDR3 DNA reads as TGTGCCAGCGGAGTAGCGGGAGGGCCGGGTAATGAGCAGTTCTTC. Its translation: CASGVAGGPGNEQFF.

The chain couples TRBV4-3 to TRBJ2-1, with 9 bases lining up with TRBD2. The junction had 5 bases not matched to a gene; V was cut back by 2 bases and J by 0 bases. Germline V CDR1 and CDR2: LGHNA, YSLEER. This CDR3 spans 17 amino acids. The DNA for the CDR3 is TGCGCCAGCAGCCAATACCTTAGCGGGAGCTCCTACAATGAGCAGTTCTTC. Translation gives CASSQYLSGSSYNEQFF.

The V and J genes are TRBV27 and TRBJ1-2; D possibly corresponds to TRBD1 (6 bases). This CDR3 has 15 residues. Deletions cut 2 bases from V and 3 bases from J, with 13 bases between. In germline, CDR1 is MNHEY, CDR2 SMNVEV (reference sequence). CDR3 sequence: CASSLQRGPYYGYTF. The DNA for the CDR3 is TGTGCCAGCAGTTTACAACGGGGGCCTTACTATGGCTACACCTTC.

The chain has TRBV24-1 and TRBJ2-4, with D tentatively TRBD1 or TRBD2 (5 bases each). The CDR3 is 13 residues long. V was shortened by 4 bases and J by 9 bases, with 12 bases between the two germline ends. Germline CDR1 and CDR2: KGHDR and SFDVKD. The CDR3 bases are TGTGCCACCAGTGACCCTTGGGGGAGCATTCAGTACTTC. Its translation: CATSDPWGSIQYF.

This clonotype has just a few counts. The rearrangement uses TRBV6-2 or TRBV6-3 and TRBJ2-3, with D hard to call. The V gene's germline CDR1 is MNHEY and CDR2 SVGEGT. The V end lost 11 bases, the J end lost 0 bases, and 12 bases lay between the germline ends. This CDR3 contains 13 residues. CDR3 region: CALRETSTDTQYF. CDR3 nucleotides: TGTGCCCTCAGAGAAACTAGCACAGATACGCAGTATTTT.

This clonotype was seen once. The gene calls are TRBV5-5 and TRBJ1-5; D remains ambiguous. The germline V and J ends were trimmed by 0 bases and 5 bases, with 6 bases remaining between them. Per the germline V gene, CDR1 is SGHKS and CDR2 is YYEKEE (reference sequence). The CDR3 is made up of 13 amino acids. The CDR3: CASSLVNDQPQHF. The CDR3 DNA reads TGTGCCAGCAGCTTGGTCAACGATCAGCCCCAGCATTTT.

This clonotype was found a few times. The chain joins TRBV30 to TRBJ1-1, with a weak D call TRBD1 (6 bases). Trimming left V 0 bases short and J 8 bases short, with 13 bases between. CDR1 is GTSNPN and CDR2 is SVGIG in the germline V gene (reference sequence). The CDR3 sequence is 13 residues long. CDR3 in amino acids: CAWSVRAGVEAFF. CDR3 nucleotides: TGTGCCTGGAGTGTAAGAGCAGGGGTCGAAGCTTTCTTT.

On this clonotype itself: An end of the junction does not agree with germline; a read error may underlie this. The chain has TRBV6-6 and TRBJ2-3, with 9 nucleotides matching TRBD2. This CDR3 region has 17 residues. Germline assignment: CDR1 MNHNY and CDR2 SVGAGI (reference sequence). This chain's CDR3 is CVSIPESGRSGADTQYF. The CDR3 DNA reads as TGTGTCAGCATCCCGGAGAGCGGGAGGAGCGGCGCAGATACGCAGTATTTT.

This clonotype was seen only a few times. The chain couples TRBV4-1 to TRBJ2-7, with 7 bases identical to TRBD2. Germline V gene sequence: CDR1 MGHRA, CDR2 YSYEKL. After removal of 4 bases from V and 7 bases from J, the junction contained 7 bases not matched to a gene. The CDR3 runs 13 residues. The CDR3 nucleotides read TGCGCCAGCAGCCGGGTCAGGGAGGGAGAGCAGTACTTC. As protein: CASSRVREGEQYF.

The table lists this clonotype with many counts. The chain links TRBV7-9 to TRBJ2-3; D unclear. Germline values: CDR1 SEHNR, CDR2 FQNEAQ (reference sequence). The CDR3 runs to 14 residues. Trimming left V 1 base short and J 2 bases short, with 7 bases between. CDR3 bases: TGTGCCAGCAGCTTAGTGGGCAACACAGATACGCAGTATTTT. Translated, it gives CASSLVGNTDTQYF.

J is TRBJ2-4 and V is TRBV28, with D perhaps TRBD1 (8 bases). The end of the DNA aligns better with TRBJ2-5, so the J call may be wrong. Germline V CDR1 and CDR2: MDHEN, SYDVKM. This CDR3 region has 18 residues. The CDR3 is CASSPGQGGRRPQETQYF. The CDR3 nucleotides are TGTGCCAGCAGCCCAGGACAGGGAGGGCGCAGACCCCAAGAGACCCAGTACTTC.

This clonotype has only a few counts. This sequence joins TRBV14 and TRBJ2-1; no clear D gene. Trimming stripped 1 base from V and 9 bases from J, with 7 bases between. Per germline, CDR1 SGHDN and CDR2 FVKESK. The CDR3 sequence is 12 residues long. Here the CDR3 DNA reads TGTGCCAGCAGCCAAGGTCCGGGTGAGCAGTTCTTC. Translating it yields CASSQGPGEQFF. Using reference TRBV14 and TRBJ2-1 for the parts outside the CDR3, the full variable domain is EAGVTQFPSHSVIEKGQTVTLRCDPISGHDNLYWYRRVMGKEIKFLLHFVKESKQDESGMPNNRFLAERTGGTYSTLKVQPAELEDSGVYFCASSQGPGEQFFGPGTRLTVL.

This clonotype was observed a few times. The V call is TRBV6-5, the J call TRBJ2-5; the match to TRBD2 covers 8 bases. Germline V gene lookup returns CDR1 MNHEY and CDR2 SVGAGI. V lost 7 bases to trimming and J lost 2 bases; unmatched junction nucleotides: 9. The CDR3 length is 15 residues. The CDR3 DNA sequence: TGTGCCAGCAACACCAGAACGGGGGGGCAAGAGACCCAGTACTTC. It codes for CASNTRTGGQETQYF.

This chain joins TRBV10-2 and TRBJ1-1; TRBD1 aligns across 9 bases. CDR3 length equals 13 residues. The V and J ends lost 7 bases and 3 bases, in that order; junction bases with no gene match: 3. CDR1 WSHSY and CDR2 SAAADI come from the germline V gene. CDR3 residues: CASKDRGHTEAFF. CDR3 nucleotide sequence: TGCGCCAGCAAGGACAGGGGACACACTGAAGCTTTCTTT.

The V call is TRBV20-1, the J call TRBJ2-3, with 12 bases lining up with TRBD2. Germline V lookup: CDR1 DFQATT, CDR2 SNEGSKA (reference sequence). CDR3 length equals 18 residues. Unmatched junction bases numbered 11, after V lost 3 bases and J lost 1 base. Written as DNA, the CDR3 is TGCAGTGCTAGGGGTTGGCGGGGACTAGCGGGTCGCACAGATACGCAGTATTTT. This gives the protein CSARGWRGLAGRTDTQYF.